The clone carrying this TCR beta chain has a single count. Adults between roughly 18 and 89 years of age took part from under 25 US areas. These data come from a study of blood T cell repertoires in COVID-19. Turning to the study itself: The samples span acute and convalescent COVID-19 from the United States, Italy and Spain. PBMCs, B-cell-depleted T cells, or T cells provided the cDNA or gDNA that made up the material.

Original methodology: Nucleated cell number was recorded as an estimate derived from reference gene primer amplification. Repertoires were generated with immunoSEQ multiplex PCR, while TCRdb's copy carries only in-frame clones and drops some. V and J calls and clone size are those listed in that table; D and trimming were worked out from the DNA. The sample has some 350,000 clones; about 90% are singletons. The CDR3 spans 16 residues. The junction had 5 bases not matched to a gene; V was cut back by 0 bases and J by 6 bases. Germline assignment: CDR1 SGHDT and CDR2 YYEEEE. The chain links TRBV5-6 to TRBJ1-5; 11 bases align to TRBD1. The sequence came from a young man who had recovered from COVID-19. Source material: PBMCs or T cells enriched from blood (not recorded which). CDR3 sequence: CASSLGTGGVGQPQHF. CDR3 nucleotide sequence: TGTGCCAGCAGCTTGGGGACAGGGGGCGTGGGTCAGCCCCAGCATTTT.